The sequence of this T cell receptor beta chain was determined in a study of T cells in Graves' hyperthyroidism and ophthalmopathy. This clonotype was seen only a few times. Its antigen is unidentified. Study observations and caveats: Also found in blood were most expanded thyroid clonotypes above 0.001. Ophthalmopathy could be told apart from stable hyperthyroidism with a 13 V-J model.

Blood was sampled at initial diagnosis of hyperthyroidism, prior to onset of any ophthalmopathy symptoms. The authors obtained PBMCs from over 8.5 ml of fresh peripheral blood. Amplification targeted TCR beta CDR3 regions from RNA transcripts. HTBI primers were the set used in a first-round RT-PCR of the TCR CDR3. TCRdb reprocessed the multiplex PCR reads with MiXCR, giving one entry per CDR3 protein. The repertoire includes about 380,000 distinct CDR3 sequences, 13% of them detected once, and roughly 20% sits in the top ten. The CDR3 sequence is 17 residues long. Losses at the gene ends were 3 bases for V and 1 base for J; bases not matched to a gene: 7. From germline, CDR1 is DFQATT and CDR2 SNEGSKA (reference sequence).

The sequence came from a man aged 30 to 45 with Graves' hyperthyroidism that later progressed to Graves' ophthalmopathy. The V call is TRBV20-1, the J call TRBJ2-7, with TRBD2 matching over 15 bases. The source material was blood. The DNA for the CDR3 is TGCAGTGCTAGTCGGGGGGGACTAGCGGGGGGTTCCTACGAGCAGTACTTC. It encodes CSASRGGLAGGSYEQYF.